Following are 20 T cell receptor beta chains from one sample sequenced in a study of T cell changes during pregnancy in multiple sclerosis. This table comes from immunoSEQ multiplex PCR, and its TCRdb copy is limited to in-frame clones, with some not included. The data contain approximately 59,000 clones, about 90% of them singletons. Sequenced material: peripheral blood, taken in the third trimester of pregnancy. These receptors were obtained from a female donor in good health, enrolled as a control in a pregnancy study.

The chain links TRBV7-9 to TRBJ2-3; a possible D gene is TRBD2 (6 bases). CDR3 length equals 15 residues. V lost 5 bases and J lost 14, with 26 bases in between. Germline lookup yields CDR1 SEHNR and CDR2 FQNEAQ (reference sequence). The CDR3, as DNA: TGTGCCAGCAGCCCGGCGGGACGCCTAAAGGGGTGGCCGTATTTT. It encodes CASSPAGRLKGWPYF.

This clone has only one observation. This rearrangement joins TRBV7-2 to TRBJ2-7, with 12 bases that match TRBD2. CDR3 length: 15 amino acids. Germline CDR1 SGHTA, CDR2 FQGNSA. V was pared by 4 bases and J by 4 bases, with 5 bases of the junction left unmatched. This chain's CDR3 is CASSSAGTSGYEQYF. The CDR3 DNA reads TGTGCCAGCAGCTCCGCCGGGACTAGCGGGTACGAGCAGTACTTC. Full variable domain (outside the CDR3, taken from reference TRBV7-2 and TRBJ2-7): GAGVSQSPSNKVTEKGKDVELRCDPISGHTALYWYRQSLGQGLEFLIYFQGNSAPDKSGLPSDRFSAERTGGSVSTLTIQRTQQEDSAVYLCASSSAGTSGYEQYFGPGTRLTVT.

The chain links TRBV7-9 to TRBJ2-5, with 11 nucleotides matching TRBD1. CDR3 length: 17 amino acids. The germline CDR1 and CDR2 sequences are SEHNR and FQNEAQ (reference sequence). V dropped 3 bases and J dropped 2; count of bases not matched to a gene: 8. The CDR3 DNA is TGTGCCAGCAGCTTGGGGACAGGGGGGCGCCTACAAGAGACCCAGTACTTC. It yields the protein CASSLGTGGRLQETQYF. The full variable domain, in which reference TRBV7-9 and TRBJ2-5 provide the parts outside the CDR3, is DTGVSQNPRHKITKRGQNVTFRCDPISEHNRLYWYRQTLGQGPEFLTYFQNEAQLEKSRLLSDRFSAERPKGSFSTLEIQRTEQGDSAMYLCASSLGTGGRLQETQYFGPGTRLLVL.

This clone was seen a handful of times. The CDR3 coding sequence is TGTGCCAGCCTTACAGGGACTGAAGCTTTCTTT. Translating it yields CASLTGTEAFF. This rearrangement joins TRBV6-5 to TRBJ1-1; tentatively, D is TRBD1 (6 bases). The V end was cut by 8 bases, the J end by 5 bases, with 9 bases between. The CDR3 has 11 residues. The germline CDR1 and CDR2 sequences are MNHEY and SVGAGI.

The chain combines TRBV5-1 with TRBJ2-7, with 7 nucleotides matching TRBD1. Trimming took 0 bases from V and 3 from J; bases not matched to a gene: 3. The CDR3 runs 14 residues. Looked up from germline, CDR1 is SGHRS and CDR2 is YFSETQ. CDR3 protein: CASSLGDSDYEQYF. DNA for the CDR3: TGCGCCAGCAGCTTGGGGGACAGCGACTACGAGCAGTACTTC.

The rearrangement links TRBV5-5 to TRBJ1-6; D is unclear. The CDR3 loop spans 14 amino acids. Trimming took off 7 bases at V and 0 bases at J, with 8 bases between the two ends. Germline V gene lookup returns CDR1 SGHKS and CDR2 YYEKEE (reference sequence). CDR3 coding DNA: TGTGCCAGCCACCCGAGCTCCTATAATTCACCCCTCCACTTT. Encoded protein: CASHPSSYNSPLHF.

The genes are TRBV27 and TRBJ1-5; a weak D match, TRBD1 (6 bases). CDR3 size: 13 residues. From germline, CDR1 is MNHEY and CDR2 SMNVEV (reference sequence). V dropped 2 bases and J dropped 5 bases, with 7 bases sitting between them. The CDR3 spells CASSLEGDQPQHF. The CDR3 DNA reads TGTGCCAGCAGTTTAGAGGGGGATCAGCCCCAGCATTTT.

The chain couples TRBV5-4 to TRBJ2-3; a weak D match, TRBD2 (6 bases). Looked up from germline, CDR1 is SGHNT and CDR2 is YYREEE (reference sequence). V lost 0 bases, J lost 2 bases, and 7 bases lay in between. There are 14 residues in the CDR3. The CDR3 sequence: CASSLGGVTDTQYF. For the CDR3, the DNA is TGTGCCAGCAGCTTGGGGGGGGTCACAGATACGCAGTATTTT. The variable domain in full, with the rest retrieved from reference TRBV5-4 and TRBJ2-3, is ETGVTQSPTHLIKTRGQQVTLRCSSQSGHNTVSWYQQALGQGPQFIFQYYREEENGRGNFPPRFSGLQFPNYSSELNVNALELDDSALYLCASSLGGVTDTQYFGPGTRLTVL.

This chain connects TRBV28 to TRBJ2-7; D is unclear. This CDR3 is 13 amino acids long. Germline V gene lookup returns CDR1 MDHEN and CDR2 SYDVKM. V was clipped by 5 bases and J by 0 bases, with 8 bases between them. The CDR3 loop is CASSPGDSYEQYF. CDR3 sequence (DNA): TGTGCCAGCAGTCCCGGTGACTCCTACGAGCAGTACTTC.

V and J are TRBV9 and TRBJ1-4, with D possibly TRBD1 on 6 matching bases. CDR1 is SGDLS and CDR2 is YYNGEE in the germline V gene. The CDR3 is 17 residues long. Trimming left V 0 bases short and J 8 bases short, with 20 bases between. The CDR3 nucleotides read TGTGCCAGCAGCGTAGGAGGGGGGGTACACACAGGGGAAAAACTGTTTTTT. Its protein is CASSVGGGVHTGEKLFF.

The rearrangement links TRBV28 to TRBJ1-4; 10 bases are a match to TRBD1. Germline V CDR1 and CDR2: MDHEN, SYDVKM. The CDR3 extends over 14 amino acids. With 10 bases clipped from V and 8 bases from J, the junction kept 10 bases outside the gene matches. In DNA form, the CDR3 reads TGTGCCACCGCGCGGACAGGGGGACTGGAAAAACTGTTTTTT. It codes for CATARTGGLEKLFF.

V is TRBV4-2 and J is TRBJ2-1; 9 bases match TRBD2. The V segment lost 5 bases and the J segment 2 bases; nucleotides outside the gene matches: 4. Germline values: CDR1 LGHNA, CDR2 YNFKEQ. This CDR3 is built from 15 residues. The CDR3 is CASSALAGPYNEQFF. The CDR3 DNA follows: TGTGCCAGCAGCGCGCTAGCGGGGCCCTACAATGAGCAGTTCTTC.

The chain links TRBV6-6 to TRBJ2-1; 8 nucleotides match TRBD2. Trimming took 0 bases from V and 4 from J; bases not matched to a gene: 5. In germline, CDR1 is MNHNY, CDR2 SVGAGI (reference sequence). The CDR3 covers 16 residues. CDR3: CASSYSRGGVYNEQFF. In DNA, the CDR3 is TGTGCCAGCAGTTACTCCCGGGGGGGCGTGTACAATGAGCAGTTCTTC.

The gene calls are TRBV6-6 and TRBJ2-7; D might be TRBD1 (5 bases). Trimming took 6 bases from V and 3 from J, leaving 15 bases between them. The CDR3 extends over 14 amino acids. Germline V gene data show CDR1 as MNHNY and CDR2 as SVGAGI (reference sequence). The chain's CDR3 is CASRLNRQHYEQYF. For the CDR3, the DNA is TGTGCCAGCAGGCTCAACCGACAGCACTACGAGCAGTACTTC.

CDR3 nucleotides: TGTGCCAGCAGCTTAATATCAGGGGGCCACGAGCAGTACTTC. This sequence encodes CASSLISGGHEQYF. J is TRBJ2-7 and V is TRBV11-2; TRBD1 matches 8 bases. The germline CDR1 and CDR2 sequences are SGHAT and FQNNGV. There are 14 residues in the CDR3. V was pared by 2 bases and J by 5 bases, with 5 bases of the junction left unmatched.

The sample holds one count of this clone. The chain links TRBV4-1 to TRBJ1-1, with 9 bases matching TRBD1. The CDR3 runs 14 residues. Looked up from germline, CDR1 is MGHRA and CDR2 is YSYEKL. V dropped 0 bases and J dropped 6; count of bases not matched to a gene: 2. CDR3 protein: CASSQDYRGPEAFF. CDR3 nucleotide sequence: TGCGCCAGCAGCCAAGATTACAGGGGGCCTGAAGCTTTCTTT.

The V gene is TRBV5-4, the J gene TRBJ2-7; possibly TRBD2 for D (6 bases). Germline V gene sequence: CDR1 SGHNT, CDR2 YYREEE (reference sequence). V was shortened by 3 bases and J by 4 bases, with 11 bases between the two germline ends. The CDR3 is made up of 13 amino acids. The CDR3 DNA is TGTGCCAGCAGCTCCGGGGGTGGTTACGAGCAGTACTTC. It yields the protein CASSSGGGYEQYF.

J is TRBJ1-5 and V is TRBV19; 7 nucleotides match TRBD1. The CDR3 extends over 15 amino acids. Germline values: CDR1 LNHDA, CDR2 SQIVND (reference sequence). V dropped 5 bases and J dropped 7; count of bases not matched to a gene: 11. In DNA form, the CDR3 reads TGTGCCAGTAGTCCCCGGGCAGGGGGATACCAGCCCCAGCATTTT. Its translation: CASSPRAGGYQPQHF.

The rearrangement joins TRBV7-6 to TRBJ1-4; no definite D call. CDR1 SGHVS and CDR2 FNYEAQ come from the germline V gene. The V end lost 4 bases, the J end lost 3 bases, and 3 bases lay between the germline ends. The CDR3 is 12 amino acids. CDR3 protein: CASSSSNEKLFF. CDR3 in DNA: TGTGCCAGCAGCTCCTCTAATGAAAAACTGTTTTTT.

The V call is TRBV19, the J call TRBJ1-1; D may be TRBD1 (5 bases). Germline V gene data show CDR1 as LNHDA and CDR2 as SQIVND (reference sequence). V was clipped by 7 bases and J by 4 bases, with 19 bases between them. This CDR3 has 15 residues. Here the CDR3 reads CASKNYPGIITEAFF. The CDR3 bases are TGTGCCAGTAAAAATTACCCAGGGATAATCACTGAAGCTTTCTTT.